The clone carrying this TCR beta chain was detected only a few times. What it binds is unknown. Specified time point: blood at routine non-recurrence follow-up after resection. Tumor, nontumor lung or frozen PBMC supplied whole RNA, sequenced without sorting. This specimen comes from a study of spatial heterogeneity in lung cancer. The wider study: The donor group consisted of over 55 patients who had untreated, early-stage non-small cell lung cancer. Follow-up PBMC samples were sequenced when available, at a median of roughly 25 months after resection. Points from the study as a whole: Resection blood, more than follow-up blood, showed ubiquitous expanded tumor TCRs.

The CDR3 is made up of 14 amino acids. The V and J ends lost 6 bases and 0 bases respectively, with 6 bases between them. Per the germline V gene, CDR1 is SNHLY and CDR2 is FYNNEI. TCRdb processed the 5' RACE reads anew with MiXCR; each CDR3 protein has one entry. The sample lists about 120,000 distinct CDR3 sequences, 12% seen once, with roughly 15% in the top ten. This chain links TRBV2 with TRBJ2-6; no definite D call. The starting material was PBMCs, obtained at follow-up. The receptor was isolated from a male donor with early-stage non-small cell lung cancer. The CDR3 protein is CASRFSSGANVLTF. Here the CDR3 DNA reads TGTGCCAGCAGATTCAGCTCTGGGGCCAACGTCCTGACTTTC.